The clone carrying this TCR beta chain was picked up many times. Its target is unknown. These data originate in a study of CD8+CD57+ T cells in acquired aplastic anemia. General study results and limits: Comparison of patients with controls identified twenty-nine shared CD8+ CDR3 sequences.

Researchers used genomic DNA as the template to profile TCR beta VDJ and CDR3. MiXCR, applied by TCRdb to the reads, yields one record per CDR3 protein. The sample consists of 400,000 to 600,000 distinct CDR3 sequences, about a third of them appearing once. Patients selected for sequencing had displayed CD8+CD57+ cell expansion by flow cytometry. The CDR3 totals 13 residues. CDR1 and CDR2 from the germline V gene are SEHNR and FQNEAQ (reference sequence). Between the trimmed V and J ends, which lost 2 bases and 5 bases, there was a span of 8 bases. The TCR originated in a human donor with aplastic anemia. The sample comprised sorted CD4+, CD8+, or CD8+CD57+ T cells (not recorded which) from PBMCs. The rearrangement uses TRBV7-9 and TRBJ2-3; D gene uncertain. The CDR3 sequence is CASSLSIGDTQYF. The CDR3 DNA sequence: TGTGCCAGCAGCTTATCAATTGGAGATACGCAGTATTTT. Looking up the rest from reference TRBV7-9 and TRBJ2-3 gives the full variable domain: DTGVSQNPRHKITKRGQNVTFRCDPISEHNRLYWYRQTLGQGPEFLTYFQNEAQLEKSRLLSDRFSAERPKGSFSTLEIQRTEQGDSAMYLCASSLSIGDTQYFGPGTRLTVL.